This T cell receptor beta chain was captured in a study of CD8+CD57+ T cells in acquired aplastic anemia. Across the whole study: Sorted CD4+ and CD8+ cells yielded DNA averaging approximately 3.5 ug. Study conclusions and caveats: Controls and patients did not differ significantly in CD8+ Simpson's diversity.

The CDR3 covers 14 residues. Trimming removed 1 base at V and 7 bases at J, with 11 bases between. This clonotype was detected only once. The antigen is undetermined. Using genomic DNA as the template, TCR beta VDJ and CDR3 profiling was carried out. From the reads, TCRdb called clonotypes with MiXCR, one entry per CDR3 protein. The data show roughly 180,000 distinct CDR3 sequences, roughly 63% seen once. It was patients with CD8+CD57+ cell expansion by flow cytometry who were chosen for sequencing. The sequenced material came from sorted CD4+, CD8+, or CD8+CD57+ T cells (not recorded which) from PBMCs. V and J are TRBV12-3 or TRBV12-4 and TRBJ2-1; D is unclear. The TCR was taken from a human donor with aplastic anemia. DNA for the CDR3: TGTGCCAGCAGTTTAGTTGTTGTCAGGAATGAGCAGTTCTTC. Protein product: CASSLVVVRNEQFF.